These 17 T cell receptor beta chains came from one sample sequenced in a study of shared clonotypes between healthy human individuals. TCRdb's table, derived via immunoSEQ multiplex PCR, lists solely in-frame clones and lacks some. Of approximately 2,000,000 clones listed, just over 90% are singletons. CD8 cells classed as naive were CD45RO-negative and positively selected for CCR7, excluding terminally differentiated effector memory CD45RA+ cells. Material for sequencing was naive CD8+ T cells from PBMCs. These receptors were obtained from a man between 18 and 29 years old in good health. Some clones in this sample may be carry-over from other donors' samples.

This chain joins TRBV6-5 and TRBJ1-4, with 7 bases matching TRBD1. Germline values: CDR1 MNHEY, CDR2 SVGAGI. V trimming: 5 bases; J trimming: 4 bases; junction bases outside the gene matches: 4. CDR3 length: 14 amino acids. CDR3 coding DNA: TGTGCCAGCAGTACACAGGGGAGTAATGAAAAACTGTTTTTT. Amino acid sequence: CASSTQGSNEKLFF.

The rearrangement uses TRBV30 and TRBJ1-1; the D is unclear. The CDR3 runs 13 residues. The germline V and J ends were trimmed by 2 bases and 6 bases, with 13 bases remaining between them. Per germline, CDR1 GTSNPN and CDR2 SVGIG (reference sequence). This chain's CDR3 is CAWSRSSPPEAFF. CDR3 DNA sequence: TGTGCCTGGAGTAGAAGTAGTCCTCCTGAAGCTTTCTTT.

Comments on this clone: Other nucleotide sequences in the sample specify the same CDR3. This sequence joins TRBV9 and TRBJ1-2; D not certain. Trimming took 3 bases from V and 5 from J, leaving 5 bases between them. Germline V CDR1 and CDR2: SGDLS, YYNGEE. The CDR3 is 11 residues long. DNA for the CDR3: TGTGCCAGCAGCGCGTTATATGGCTACACCTTC. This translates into CASSALYGYTF.

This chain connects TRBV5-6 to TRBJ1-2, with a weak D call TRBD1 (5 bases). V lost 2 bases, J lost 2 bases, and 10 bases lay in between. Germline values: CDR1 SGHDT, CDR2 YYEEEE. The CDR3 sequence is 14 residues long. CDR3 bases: TGTGCCAGCAGCTTTTTGGGGCAGAACTATGGCTACACCTTC. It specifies CASSFLGQNYGYTF.

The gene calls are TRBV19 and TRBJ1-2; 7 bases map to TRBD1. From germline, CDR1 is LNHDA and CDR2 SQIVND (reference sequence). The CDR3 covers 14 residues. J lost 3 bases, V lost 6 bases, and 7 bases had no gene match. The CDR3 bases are TGTGCCAGTAGCCCTGACAGGGAGGACTATGGCTACACCTTC. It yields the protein CASSPDREDYGYTF.

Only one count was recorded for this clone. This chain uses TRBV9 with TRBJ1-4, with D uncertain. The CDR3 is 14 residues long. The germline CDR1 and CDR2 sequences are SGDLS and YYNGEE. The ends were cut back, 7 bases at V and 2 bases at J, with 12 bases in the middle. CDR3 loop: CASGGHITNEKLFF. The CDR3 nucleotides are TGTGCCAGCGGTGGGCATATCACTAATGAAAAACTGTTTTTT.

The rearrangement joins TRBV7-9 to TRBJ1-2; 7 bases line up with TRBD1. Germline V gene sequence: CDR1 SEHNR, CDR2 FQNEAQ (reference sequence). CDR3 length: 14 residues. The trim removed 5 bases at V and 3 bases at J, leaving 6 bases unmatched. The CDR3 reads CASSRQGLDYGYTF. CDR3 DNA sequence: TGTGCCAGCAGCCGACAGGGCCTGGACTATGGCTACACCTTC.

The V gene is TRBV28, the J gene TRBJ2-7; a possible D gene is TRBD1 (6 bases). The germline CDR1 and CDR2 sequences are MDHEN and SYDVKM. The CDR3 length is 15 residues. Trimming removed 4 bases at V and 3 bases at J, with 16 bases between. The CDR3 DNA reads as TGTGCCAGCAGTTCCCCCCGGGACATTGGCTACGAGCAGTACTTC. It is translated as CASSSPRDIGYEQYF.

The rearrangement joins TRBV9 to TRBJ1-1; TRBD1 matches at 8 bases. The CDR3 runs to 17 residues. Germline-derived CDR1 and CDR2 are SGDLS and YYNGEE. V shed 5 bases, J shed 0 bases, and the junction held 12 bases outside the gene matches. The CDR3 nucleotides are TGTGCCAGCAGTATTTTCCGGGACAGGACCCTGAACACTGAAGCTTTCTTT. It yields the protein CASSIFRDRTLNTEAFF. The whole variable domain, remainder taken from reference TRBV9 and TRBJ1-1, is DSGVTQTPKHLITATGQRVTLRCSPRSGDLSVYWYQQSLDQGLQFLIQYYNGEERAKGNILERFSAQQFPDLHSELNLSSLELGDSALYFCASSIFRDRTLNTEAFFGQGTRLTVV.

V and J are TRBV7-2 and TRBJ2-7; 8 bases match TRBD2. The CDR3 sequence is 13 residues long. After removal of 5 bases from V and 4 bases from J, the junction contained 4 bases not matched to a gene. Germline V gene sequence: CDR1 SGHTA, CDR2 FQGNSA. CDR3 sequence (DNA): TGTGCCAGCAGCCGGGGGGGCCCATACGAGCAGTACTTC. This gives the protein CASSRGGPYEQYF.

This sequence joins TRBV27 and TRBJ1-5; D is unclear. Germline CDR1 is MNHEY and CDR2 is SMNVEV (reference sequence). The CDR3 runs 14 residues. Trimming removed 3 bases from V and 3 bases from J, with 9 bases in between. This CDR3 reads CASSFDRFNQPQHF. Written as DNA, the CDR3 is TGTGCCAGCAGTTTCGACCGATTCAATCAGCCCCAGCATTTT.

This CDR3 reads CASSWLAGSNTDTQYF. DNA of the CDR3: TGTGCCAGCAGCTGGCTAGCGGGAAGCAACACAGATACGCAGTATTTT. The chain couples TRBV7-3 to TRBJ2-3; TRBD2 matches at 9 bases. V gave up 4 bases and J gave up 2 bases; unmatched junction bases: 7. CDR1 is SGHTA and CDR2 is FQGTGA in the germline V gene. CDR3 size: 16 residues.

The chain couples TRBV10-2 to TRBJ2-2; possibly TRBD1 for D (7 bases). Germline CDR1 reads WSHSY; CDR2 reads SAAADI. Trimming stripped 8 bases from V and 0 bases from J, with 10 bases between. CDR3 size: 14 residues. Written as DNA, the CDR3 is TGCGCCAGCGGGGGGACAGCGAACACCGGGGAGCTGTTTTTT. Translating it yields CASGGTANTGELFF.

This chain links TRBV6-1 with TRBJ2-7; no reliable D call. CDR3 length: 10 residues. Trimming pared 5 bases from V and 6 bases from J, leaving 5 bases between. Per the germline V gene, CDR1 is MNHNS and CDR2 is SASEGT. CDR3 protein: CASSLGEQYF. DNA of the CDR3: TGTGCCAGCAGTCTAGGCGAGCAGTACTTC.

CDR3 protein: CASSWTGGWGEAFF. The CDR3 DNA sequence: TGTGCCAGCAGTTGGACAGGGGGCTGGGGTGAAGCTTTCTTT. This rearrangement joins TRBV27 to TRBJ1-1; the match to TRBD1 covers 11 bases. V lost 4 bases and J lost 7; bases outside the gene matches: 5. The CDR3 spans 14 residues. Germline CDR1 MNHEY, CDR2 SMNVEV (reference sequence).

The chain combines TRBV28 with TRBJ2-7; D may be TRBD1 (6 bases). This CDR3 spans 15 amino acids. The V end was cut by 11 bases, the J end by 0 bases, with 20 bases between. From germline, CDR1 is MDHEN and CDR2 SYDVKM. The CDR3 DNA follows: TGTGCCGTAACGAGGACAGAAACCATCTCCTACGAGCAGTACTTC. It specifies CAVTRTETISYEQYF.

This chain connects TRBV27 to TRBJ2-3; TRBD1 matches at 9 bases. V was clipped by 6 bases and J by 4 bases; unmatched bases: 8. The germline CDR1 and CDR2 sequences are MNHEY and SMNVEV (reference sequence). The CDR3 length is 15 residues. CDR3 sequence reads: CASRAGQGSPDTQYF. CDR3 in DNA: TGTGCCAGCAGGGCAGGACAGGGGTCCCCAGATACGCAGTATTTT.